The 2 T cell receptor beta chains listed next were all sequenced from one sample in a study of T cell responses to AZD1222 COVID-19 vaccine. Profiling relied on immunoSEQ multiplex PCR, and the TCRdb table lists in-frame clones only, not all of them. The table includes 80,000 to 100,000 clones, over 85% detected once. Sequenced here: peripheral blood, sampled on day 0 of AZD1222 vaccination. The receptors originated from an adult in good health.

Here the CDR3 DNA reads TGTGCCAGCAGCCATCGGGGGTATTCACCCCTCCACTTT. Translated, it gives CASSHRGYSPLHF. The chain links TRBV3-1 (or the pseudogene TRBV3-2) to TRBJ1-6, with D perhaps TRBD1 (5 bases). The CDR3 runs to 13 residues. V dropped 3 bases and J dropped 8 bases, with 8 bases sitting between them. The germline CDR1 and CDR2 sequences are LGHDT and YNNKEL (reference sequence).

The chain combines TRBV11-2 with TRBJ2-2, with 9 bases that match TRBD2. The junction had 13 bases not matched to a gene; V was cut back by 1 base and J by 4 bases. Germline CDR1 reads SGHAT; CDR2 reads FQNNGV. The CDR3 consists of 19 residues. This CDR3 is CASSLGVGAAGGGTGELFF. In DNA, the CDR3 is TGTGCCAGCAGCTTAGGTGTGGGGGCAGCGGGAGGTGGCACCGGGGAGCTGTTTTTT.